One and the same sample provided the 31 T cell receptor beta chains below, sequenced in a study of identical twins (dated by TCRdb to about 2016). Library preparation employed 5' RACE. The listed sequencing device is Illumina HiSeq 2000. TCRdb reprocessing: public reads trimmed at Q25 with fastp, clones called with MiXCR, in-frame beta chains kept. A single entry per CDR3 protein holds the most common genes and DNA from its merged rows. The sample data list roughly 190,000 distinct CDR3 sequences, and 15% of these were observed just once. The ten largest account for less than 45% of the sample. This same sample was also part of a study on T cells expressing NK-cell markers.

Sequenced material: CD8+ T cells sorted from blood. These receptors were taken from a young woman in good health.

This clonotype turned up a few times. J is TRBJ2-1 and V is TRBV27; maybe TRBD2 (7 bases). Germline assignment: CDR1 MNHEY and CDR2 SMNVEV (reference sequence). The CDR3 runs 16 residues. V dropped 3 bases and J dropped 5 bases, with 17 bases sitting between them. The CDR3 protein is CASSLLGGRRNNEQFF. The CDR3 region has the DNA TGTGCCAGCAGTTTGTTGGGGGGGCGGAGAAACAATGAGCAGTTCTTC.

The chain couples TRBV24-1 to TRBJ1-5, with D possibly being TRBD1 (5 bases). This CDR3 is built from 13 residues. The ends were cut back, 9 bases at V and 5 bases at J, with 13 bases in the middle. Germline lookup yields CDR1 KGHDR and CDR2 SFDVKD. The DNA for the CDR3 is TGTGCCACCTCGGGGGGTTCCTATCAGCCCCAGCATTTT. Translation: CATSGGSYQPQHF.

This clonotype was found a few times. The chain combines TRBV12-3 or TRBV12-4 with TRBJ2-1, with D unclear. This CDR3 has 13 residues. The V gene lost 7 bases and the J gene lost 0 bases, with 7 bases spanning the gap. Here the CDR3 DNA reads TGTGCCAGCACCAAGATCTCCTACAATGAGCAGTTCTTC. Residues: CASTKISYNEQFF.

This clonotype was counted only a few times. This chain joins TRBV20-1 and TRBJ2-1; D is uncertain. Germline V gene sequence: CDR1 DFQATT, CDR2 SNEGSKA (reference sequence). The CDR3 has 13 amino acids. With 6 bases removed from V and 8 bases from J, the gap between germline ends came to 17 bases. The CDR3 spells CSAPREARDEQFF. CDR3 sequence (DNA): TGCAGTGCCCCGCGTGAGGCAAGGGATGAGCAGTTCTTC.

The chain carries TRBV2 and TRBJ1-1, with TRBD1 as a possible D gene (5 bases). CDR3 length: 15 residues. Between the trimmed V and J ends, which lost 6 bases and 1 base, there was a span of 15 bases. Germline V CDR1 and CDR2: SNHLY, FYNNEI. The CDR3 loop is CASSETRGRNTEAFF. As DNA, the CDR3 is TGTGCCAGCAGCGAAACAAGGGGACGGAACACTGAAGCTTTCTTT.

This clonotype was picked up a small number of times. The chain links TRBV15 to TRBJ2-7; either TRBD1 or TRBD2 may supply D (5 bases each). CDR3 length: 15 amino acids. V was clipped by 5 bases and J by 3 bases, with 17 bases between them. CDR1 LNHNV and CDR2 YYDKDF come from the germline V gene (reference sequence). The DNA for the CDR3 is TGTGCCACCAGCGGGGGTGAGGCGGCGTTCTACGAGCAGTACTTC. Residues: CATSGGEAAFYEQYF. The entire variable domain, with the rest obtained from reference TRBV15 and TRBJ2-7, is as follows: DAMVIQNPRYQVTQFGKPVTLSCSQTLNHNVMYWYQQKSSQAPKLLFHYYDKDFNNEADTPDNFQSRRPNTSFCFLDIRSPGLGDTAMYLCATSGGEAAFYEQYFGPGTRLTVT.

The CDR3 DNA follows: TGTGCCAGCATAGAGGACTTCACCTACGAGCAGTACTTC. Its protein product is CASIEDFTYEQYF. The chain has TRBV25-1 and TRBJ2-7, with D maybe TRBD2 (5 bases). V was pared by 7 bases and J by 2 bases, with 12 bases between. The CDR3 totals 13 residues. Germline V gene sequence: CDR1 MGHDK, CDR2 SYGVNS.

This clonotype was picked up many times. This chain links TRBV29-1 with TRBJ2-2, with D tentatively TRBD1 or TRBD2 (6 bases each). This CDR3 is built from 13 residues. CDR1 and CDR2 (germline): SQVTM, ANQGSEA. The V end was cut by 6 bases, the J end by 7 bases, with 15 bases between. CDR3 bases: TGCAGCGTCCCTTGGGGGGCCGGCGGGGAGCTGTTTTTT. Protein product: CSVPWGAGGELFF.

CDR3 region: CASSSEREPQIQYF. The CDR3 region has the DNA TGTGCCAGCAGCAGTGAGCGGGAGCCCCAGATTCAGTACTTC. The chain employs TRBV11-2 and TRBJ2-4, with 8 bases lining up with TRBD2. CDR3 length: 14 amino acids. The V gene's germline CDR1 is SGHAT and CDR2 FQNNGV. With V trimmed by 5 bases and J by 10 bases, 10 bases remained unmatched.

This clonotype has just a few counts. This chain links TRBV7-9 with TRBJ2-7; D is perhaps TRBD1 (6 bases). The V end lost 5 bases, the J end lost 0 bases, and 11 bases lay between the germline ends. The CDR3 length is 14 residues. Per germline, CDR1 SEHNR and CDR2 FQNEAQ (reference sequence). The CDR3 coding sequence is TGTGCCAGCAGCCGGACAGCCAGCTCCTACGAGCAGTACTTC. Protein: CASSRTASSYEQYF.

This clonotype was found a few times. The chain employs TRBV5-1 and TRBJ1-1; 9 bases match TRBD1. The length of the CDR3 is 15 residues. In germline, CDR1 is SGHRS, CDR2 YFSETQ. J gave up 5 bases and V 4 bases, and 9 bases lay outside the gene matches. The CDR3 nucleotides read TGCGCCAGCAGCGCACGGGACAGGGTGGGGACTGAAGCTTTCTTT. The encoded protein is CASSARDRVGTEAFF. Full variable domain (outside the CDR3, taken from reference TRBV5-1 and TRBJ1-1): KAGVTQTPRYLIKTRGQQVTLSCSPISGHRSVSWYQQTPGQGLQFLFEYFSETQRNKGNFPGRFSGRQFSNSRSEMNVSTLELGDSALYLCASSARDRVGTEAFFGQGTRLTVV.

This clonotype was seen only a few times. In nucleotides, the CDR3 is TGTGCCAGCAGCCTAGGACTAGCGGGAGGCGAGCAGTTCTTC. Its protein product is CASSLGLAGGEQFF. The gene calls are TRBV3-1 and TRBJ2-1; TRBD2 agrees at 14 bases. The CDR3 consists of 14 residues. J was trimmed by 10 bases and V by 4 bases; bases with no gene match: 3. Germline CDR1 LGHDT, CDR2 YNNKEL (reference sequence).

This chain's CDR3 is CASSYRTVHLYQETQYF. DNA for the CDR3: TGTGCCAGCAGTTACAGGACTGTACACCTGTACCAAGAGACCCAGTACTTC. The chain carries TRBV6-2 or TRBV6-3 and TRBJ2-5, with a possible D match to TRBD2 (5 bases). From germline, CDR1 is MNHEY and CDR2 SVGEGT. The CDR3 is 17 residues long. V lost 2 bases and J lost 0, with 16 bases in between.

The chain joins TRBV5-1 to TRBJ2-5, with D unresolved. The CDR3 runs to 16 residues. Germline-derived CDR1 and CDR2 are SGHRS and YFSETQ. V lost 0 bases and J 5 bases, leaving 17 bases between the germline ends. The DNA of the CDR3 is TGCGCCAGCAGCTTGGCCGACGACCCGGCCGGGGAGACCCAGTACTTC. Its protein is CASSLADDPAGETQYF.

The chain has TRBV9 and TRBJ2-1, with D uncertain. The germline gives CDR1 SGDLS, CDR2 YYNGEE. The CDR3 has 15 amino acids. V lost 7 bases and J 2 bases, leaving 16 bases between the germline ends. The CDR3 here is CASAKSGLPYNEQFF. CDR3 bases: TGTGCCAGCGCAAAGTCCGGGCTCCCCTACAATGAGCAGTTCTTC.

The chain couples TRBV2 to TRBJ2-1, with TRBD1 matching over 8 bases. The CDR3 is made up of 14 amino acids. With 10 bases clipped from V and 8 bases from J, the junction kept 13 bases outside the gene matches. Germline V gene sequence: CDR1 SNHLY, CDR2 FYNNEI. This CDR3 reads CAILHTGGLDEQFF. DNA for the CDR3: TGTGCCATCCTTCATACAGGGGGGTTAGATGAGCAGTTCTTC.

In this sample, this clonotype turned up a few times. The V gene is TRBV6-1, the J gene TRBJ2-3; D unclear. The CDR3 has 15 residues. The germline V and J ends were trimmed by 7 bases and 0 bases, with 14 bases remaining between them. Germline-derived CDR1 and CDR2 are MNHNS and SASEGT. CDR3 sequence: CASKWTEMSTDTQYF. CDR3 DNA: TGTGCCAGCAAGTGGACCGAAATGAGCACAGATACGCAGTATTTT.

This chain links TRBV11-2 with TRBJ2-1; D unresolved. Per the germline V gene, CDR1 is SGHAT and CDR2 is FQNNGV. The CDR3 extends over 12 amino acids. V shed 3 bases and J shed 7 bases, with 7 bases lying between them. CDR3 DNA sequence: TGTGCCAGCAGCTTGGGTATGAATGAGCAGTTCTTC. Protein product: CASSLGMNEQFF.

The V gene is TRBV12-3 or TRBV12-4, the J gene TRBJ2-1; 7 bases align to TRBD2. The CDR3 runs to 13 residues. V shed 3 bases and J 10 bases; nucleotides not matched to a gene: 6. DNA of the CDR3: TGTGCCAGCAGTTTCTCCCTAGCGGAGGAGCAGTTCTTC. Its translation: CASSFSLAEEQFF.

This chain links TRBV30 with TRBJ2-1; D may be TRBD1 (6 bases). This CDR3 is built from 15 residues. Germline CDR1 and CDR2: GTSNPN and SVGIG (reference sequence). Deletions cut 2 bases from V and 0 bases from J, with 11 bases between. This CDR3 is CAWSPGQSSYNEQFF. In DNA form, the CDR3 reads TGTGCCTGGAGTCCAGGACAGAGCTCCTACAATGAGCAGTTCTTC.

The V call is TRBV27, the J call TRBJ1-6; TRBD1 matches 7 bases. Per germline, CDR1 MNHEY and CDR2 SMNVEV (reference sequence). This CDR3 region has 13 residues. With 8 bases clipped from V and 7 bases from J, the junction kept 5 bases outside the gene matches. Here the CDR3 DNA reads TGTGCCAGCGCCTACAGGGGAAATTCACCCCTCCACTTT. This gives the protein CASAYRGNSPLHF.

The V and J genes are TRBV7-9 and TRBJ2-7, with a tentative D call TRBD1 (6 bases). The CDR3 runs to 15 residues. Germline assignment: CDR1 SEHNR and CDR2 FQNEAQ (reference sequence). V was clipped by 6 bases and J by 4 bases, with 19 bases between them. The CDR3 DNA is TGTGCCAGCAGTTTAAAACAGGGCCGTGGGTACGAGCAGTACTTC. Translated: CASSLKQGRGYEQYF.

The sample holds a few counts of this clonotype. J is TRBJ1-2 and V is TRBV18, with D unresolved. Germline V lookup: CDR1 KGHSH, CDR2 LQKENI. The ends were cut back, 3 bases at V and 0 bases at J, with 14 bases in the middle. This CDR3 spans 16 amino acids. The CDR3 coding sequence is TGTGCCAGCTCACCCGTCGGACGGGGAGCTAACTATGGCTACACCTTC. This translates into CASSPVGRGANYGYTF.

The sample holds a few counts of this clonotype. The CDR3 reads CASSGGTPREKTQYF. The CDR3 DNA reads as TGTGCCAGCAGTGGCGGGACCCCAAGGGAAAAGACCCAGTACTTC. The J gene is TRBJ2-5, the V gene TRBV12-3 or TRBV12-4; a possible D gene is TRBD2 (6 bases). The V end was cut by 5 bases, the J end by 6 bases, with 19 bases between. This CDR3 has 15 amino acids.

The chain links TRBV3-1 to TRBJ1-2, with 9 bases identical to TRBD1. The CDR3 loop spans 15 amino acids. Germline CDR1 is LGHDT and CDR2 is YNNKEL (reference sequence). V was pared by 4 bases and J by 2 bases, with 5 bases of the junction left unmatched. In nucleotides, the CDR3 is TGTGCCAGCAGCCCTACGACAGGGGGAAACTATGGCTACACCTTC. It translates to CASSPTTGGNYGYTF.

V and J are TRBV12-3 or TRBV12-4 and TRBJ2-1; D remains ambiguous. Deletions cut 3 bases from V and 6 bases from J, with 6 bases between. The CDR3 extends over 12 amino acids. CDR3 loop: CASSFLVNEQFF. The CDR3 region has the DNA TGTGCCAGCAGTTTCTTGGTCAATGAGCAGTTCTTC.

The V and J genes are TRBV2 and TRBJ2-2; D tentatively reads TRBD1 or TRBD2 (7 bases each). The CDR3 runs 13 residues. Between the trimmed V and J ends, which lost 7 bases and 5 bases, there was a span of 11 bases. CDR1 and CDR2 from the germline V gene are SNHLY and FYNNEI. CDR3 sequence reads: CASTGGETGELFF. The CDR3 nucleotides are TGTGCCAGCACAGGGGGGGAGACCGGGGAGCTGTTTTTT.

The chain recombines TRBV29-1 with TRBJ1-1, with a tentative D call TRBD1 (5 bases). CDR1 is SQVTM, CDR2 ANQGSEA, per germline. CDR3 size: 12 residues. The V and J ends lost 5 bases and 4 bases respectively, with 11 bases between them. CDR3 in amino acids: CSVSGRGTEAFF. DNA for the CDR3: TGCAGCGTTTCCGGGAGGGGCACTGAAGCTTTCTTT. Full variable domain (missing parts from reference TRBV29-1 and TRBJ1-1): SAVISQKPSRDICQRGTSLTIQCQVDSQVTMMFWYRQQPGQSLTLIATANQGSEATYESGFVIDKFPISRPNLTFSTLTVSNMSPEDSSIYLCSVSGRGTEAFFGQGTRLTVV.

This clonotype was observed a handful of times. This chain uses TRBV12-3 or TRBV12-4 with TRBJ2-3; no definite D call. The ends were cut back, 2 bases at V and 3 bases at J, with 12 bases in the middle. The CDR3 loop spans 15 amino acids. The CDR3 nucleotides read TGTGCCAGCAGTTTACAAAGGCGGCCGACAGATACGCAGTATTTT. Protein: CASSLQRRPTDTQYF.

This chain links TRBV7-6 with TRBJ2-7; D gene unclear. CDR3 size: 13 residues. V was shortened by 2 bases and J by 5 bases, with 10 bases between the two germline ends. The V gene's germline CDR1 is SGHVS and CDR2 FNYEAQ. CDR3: CASSLLMVDEQYF. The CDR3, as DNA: TGTGCCAGCAGCTTATTGATGGTGGACGAGCAGTACTTC.

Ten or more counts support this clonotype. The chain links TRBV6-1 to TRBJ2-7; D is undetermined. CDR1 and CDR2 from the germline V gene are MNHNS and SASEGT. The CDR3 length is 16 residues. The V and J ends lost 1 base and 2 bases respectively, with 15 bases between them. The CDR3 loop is CASSEEYRLWTYEQYF. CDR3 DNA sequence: TGTGCCAGCAGTGAAGAGTACCGCTTATGGACCTACGAGCAGTACTTC.